This T cell receptor (beta chain) comes out of a study of T cells in Graves' hyperthyroidism and ophthalmopathy. The study's findings and limits: Within blood appeared most thyroid clonotypes that had expanded above 0.001.

Those patients with uncontrolled infection, other autoimmune disease, pregnancy or lactation were excluded. The blood specimen was taken at initial hyperthyroidism diagnosis, before any ophthalmopathy symptoms. Out of over 7.5 ml of fresh peripheral blood came the PBMCs. Per the germline V gene, CDR1 is LGHDT and CDR2 is YNNKEL (reference sequence). The CDR3 runs 13 residues. Amplified TCR beta CDR3 regions derived from RNA transcripts. A first-round RT-PCR of the TCR CDR3 used the HTBI primer set. One entry per CDR3 protein, called by TCRdb with MiXCR from the multiplex PCR reads. This table has roughly 250,000 distinct CDR3 sequences, about 15% appearing once. As for this clonotype: The antigen remains unidentified. A read error may produce the germline difference seen at one junction end.

Sequencing was performed on blood. The source of this sequence is a middle-aged woman with Graves' hyperthyroidism that later progressed to Graves' ophthalmopathy. The chain links TRBV3-1 to TRBJ1-1, with 8 bases aligning to TRBD1. CDR3 DNA sequence: TGTGCCGGCAGCCAGACAGGGGTCACTGAAGCTTTCTTT. Protein sequence: CAGSQTGVTEAFF.